The 24 T cell receptor beta chains reported below all come from one sample, sequenced in a study of cytomegalovirus exposure and HLA in healthy donors. The PCR employed 60 Vbeta primers together with 13 Jbeta primers. Sequencing used immunoSEQ multiplex PCR; TCRdb keeps in-frame clones, though not all of them. The sample consists of about 140,000 clones, roughly three quarters of them appearing once. The sequenced material came from PBMCs. Receptors were obtained from a female donor in good health and CMV-seronegative.

The chain recombines TRBV7-2 with TRBJ2-3, with 10 positions matching TRBD1. CDR1 and CDR2 from the germline V gene are SGHTA and FQGNSA. CDR3 length: 15 residues. The J segment lost 6 bases and the V segment lost 0 bases, leaving 3 bases of the junction unmatched. This CDR3 reads CASSLAGTGADTQYF. CDR3 nucleotide sequence: TGTGCCAGCAGCTTAGCCGGGACAGGGGCCGATACGCAGTATTTT.

V and J are TRBV19 and TRBJ2-6, with D possibly TRBD1 on 5 matching bases. Trimming pared 7 bases from V and 0 bases from J, leaving 16 bases between. Germline CDR1 is LNHDA and CDR2 is SQIVND (reference sequence). The CDR3 runs to 17 residues. CDR3 sequence: CASNRGRALSGANVLTF. CDR3 DNA sequence: TGTGCCAGTAATCGTGGCAGGGCGCTCTCTGGGGCCAACGTCCTGACTTTC.

This clone was counted a few times. This chain links TRBV4-2 with TRBJ2-7; no clear D gene. Trimming pared 1 base from V and 6 bases from J, leaving 13 bases between. Germline V lookup: CDR1 LGHNA, CDR2 YNFKEQ. The CDR3 totals 14 residues. The CDR3 loop reads CASSQGLEASEQYF. As DNA, the CDR3 is TGTGCCAGCAGCCAAGGTCTTGAGGCGTCCGAGCAGTACTTC.

The chain couples TRBV9 to TRBJ2-1; 7 bases agree with TRBD1. From germline, CDR1 is SGDLS and CDR2 YYNGEE. V shed 1 base and J 3 bases; nucleotides not matched to a gene: 4. The length of the CDR3 is 15 residues. CDR3 loop: CASSVSGTDYNEQFF. The CDR3 region has the DNA TGTGCCAGCAGCGTATCCGGGACAGACTACAATGAGCAGTTCTTC.

The J gene is TRBJ1-1, the V gene TRBV30; D uncertain. This CDR3 spans 14 amino acids. Germline V lookup: CDR1 GTSNPN, CDR2 SVGIG (reference sequence). Trimming removed 0 bases at V and 1 base at J, with 9 bases between. This CDR3 is CAWSVGHWNTEAFF. In nucleotides, the CDR3 is TGTGCCTGGAGTGTTGGGCACTGGAACACTGAAGCTTTCTTT.

The chain has TRBV28 and TRBJ1-2; D not certain. The CDR3 spans 13 residues. Germline V gene sequence: CDR1 MDHEN, CDR2 SYDVKM. Trimming left V 6 bases short and J 2 bases short, with 10 bases between. The CDR3 DNA follows: TGTGCCAGCAGGAACAAACAGAACTATGGCTACACCTTC. Translated: CASRNKQNYGYTF.

This chain joins TRBV27 and TRBJ2-5, with D maybe TRBD1 (5 bases). The CDR3 runs to 15 residues. CDR1 and CDR2 (germline): MNHEY, SMNVEV (reference sequence). Trimming removed 8 bases at V and 4 bases at J, with 20 bases between. In DNA, the CDR3 is TGTGCCAGCTCCCGGACACTCATAAGGGGAGAGACCCAGTACTTC. This gives the protein CASSRTLIRGETQYF.

The rearrangement joins TRBV30 to TRBJ2-5, with D possibly matching TRBD1 (5 bases). The CDR3 runs 14 residues. Germline loops: CDR1 GTSNPN, CDR2 SVGIG (reference sequence). V was pared by 0 bases and J by 1 base, with 9 bases between. The CDR3 reads CAWSVRQLQETQYF. CDR3 in DNA: TGTGCCTGGAGTGTACGACAGCTCCAAGAGACCCAGTACTTC.

This chain connects TRBV28 to TRBJ1-4; D uncertain. The V gene's germline CDR1 is MDHEN and CDR2 SYDVKM. There are 13 residues in the CDR3. V lost 1 base, J lost 6 bases, and 6 bases lay in between. The CDR3 nucleotides are TGTGCCAGCAGTTTATTGGCTCATGAAAAACTGTTTTTT. It is translated as CASSLLAHEKLFF.

The rearrangement joins TRBV5-6 to TRBJ2-3; 8 nucleotides line up with TRBD1. This CDR3 has 17 amino acids. With V trimmed by 4 bases and J by 1 base, 11 bases remained unmatched. Germline V gives CDR1 SGHDT, CDR2 YYEEEE. DNA of the CDR3: TGTGCCAGCAGCCCTTGGACAGGGAGGTTGGGCACAGATACGCAGTATTTT. It specifies CASSPWTGRLGTDTQYF.

Of note for this clone: The junction shows a germline mismatch at one end, possibly a read error. The chain couples TRBV27 to TRBJ1-2; D remains ambiguous. The CDR3 runs to 16 residues. The germline CDR1 and CDR2 sequences are MNHEY and SMNVEV (reference sequence). CDR3 sequence (DNA): TGTGCCAGCAGTTTTCGGAGGGAGGGCCCTTCCTATGGCTACCCCTTC. It encodes CASSFRREGPSYGYPF.

The chain recombines TRBV7-2 with TRBJ1-3; 9 nucleotides line up with TRBD1. The J segment lost 0 bases and the V segment lost 4 bases, leaving 10 bases of the junction unmatched. The CDR3 is 18 amino acids. The germline gives CDR1 SGHTA, CDR2 FQGNSA. This CDR3 is CASSSLRGTGSSGNTIYF. The CDR3 DNA reads TGTGCCAGCAGCTCCCTTCGTGGGACAGGGAGCTCTGGAAACACCATATATTTT.

In its sample, this clone was seen once. This rearrangement joins TRBV9 to TRBJ1-2, with D perhaps matching TRBD1 (5 bases). The CDR3 sequence is 14 residues long. Germline V CDR1 and CDR2: SGDLS, YYNGEE. Between the trimmed V and J ends, which lost 3 bases and 4 bases, there was a span of 13 bases. CDR3 DNA sequence: TGTGCCAGCAGCGGGGACTCGGGGGGCTATGGCTACACCTTC. Translated, it gives CASSGDSGGYGYTF.

This sequence joins TRBV5-4 and TRBJ2-5, with 11 bases fitting TRBD2. The CDR3 is 15 residues long. From germline, CDR1 is SGHNT and CDR2 YYREEE (reference sequence). The V segment lost 0 bases and the J segment 5 bases; nucleotides outside the gene matches: 3. The CDR3 coding sequence is TGTGCCAGCAGCTTGGTTAGCGGGGGGGCGGAGACCCAGTACTTC. Translating gives CASSLVSGGAETQYF.

V gene TRBV7-2 combines with J gene TRBJ2-3, with a weak D call TRBD1 (7 bases). CDR3 length: 16 amino acids. CDR1 and CDR2 from the germline V gene are SGHTA and FQGNSA. V was shortened by 0 bases and J by 5 bases, with 15 bases between the two germline ends. CDR3 amino acids: CASSLAGPGGIDTQYF. The DNA for the CDR3 is TGTGCCAGCAGCTTAGCGGGTCCAGGGGGGATAGATACGCAGTATTTT.

The chain is built from TRBV10-3 and TRBJ2-7; TRBD2 might be the D (6 bases). The CDR3 is 14 amino acids. Per germline, CDR1 ENHRY and CDR2 SYGVKD. V was clipped by 5 bases and J by 4 bases, with 15 bases between them. CDR3 nucleotide sequence: TGTGCCATCAGTCGCGGGCAGGGACTTTACGAGCAGTACTTC. Translating gives CAISRGQGLYEQYF.

This chain uses TRBV5-6 with TRBJ1-2; 9 bases are shared with TRBD1. CDR1 and CDR2 from the germline V gene are SGHDT and YYEEEE. V dropped 1 base and J dropped 4; count of bases not matched to a gene: 5. This CDR3 is 15 amino acids long. CDR3 sequence reads: CASSLTATGGYGYTF. CDR3 nucleotide sequence: TGTGCCAGCAGCTTGACCGCGACAGGGGGCTATGGCTACACCTTC.

J is TRBJ2-7 and V is TRBV5-1; 8 bases map to TRBD2. Unmatched junction bases numbered 9, after V lost 5 bases and J lost 2 bases. This CDR3 comprises 15 residues. Per the germline V gene, CDR1 is SGHRS and CDR2 is YFSETQ. The CDR3 coding sequence is TGCGCCAGCAGGCCAGATAGCGGGGTAACCTACGAGCAGTACTTC. This encodes CASRPDSGVTYEQYF.

V is TRBV20-1 and J is TRBJ2-5; D is unclear. V was pared by 5 bases and J by 3 bases, with 4 bases between. The CDR3 sequence is 10 residues long. Germline CDR1 is DFQATT and CDR2 is SNEGSKA (reference sequence). CDR3 sequence (DNA): TGCAGTGCTTTTAAAGAGACCCAGTACTTC. It codes for CSAFKETQYF.

V usage is TRBV4-2 and J usage is TRBJ1-3, with 10 bases identical to TRBD1. CDR1 is LGHNA, CDR2 YNFKEQ, per germline. With 4 bases clipped from V and 4 bases from J, the junction kept 10 bases outside the gene matches. The CDR3 runs 17 residues. CDR3 sequence reads: CASSRPPGQGSGNTIYF. Here the CDR3 DNA reads TGTGCCAGCAGCCGACCCCCGGGACAGGGGTCGGGAAACACCATATATTTT.

Points on this clone: One end of the junction fails to match germline, which may point to a read error. The rearrangement joins TRBV9 to TRBJ2-6; maybe TRBD2 (6 bases). CDR1 and CDR2 (germline): SGDLS, YYNGEE. CDR3 length: 16 residues. This CDR3 is CASSVGSGTGASVLTF. The DNA for the CDR3 is TGTGCCAGCAGCGTCGGATCAGGGACTGGGGCCAGCGTCCTGACTTTC.

The J gene is TRBJ1-4, the V gene TRBV5-1; TRBD1 matches at 7 bases. V trimming: 7 bases; J trimming: 3 bases; junction bases outside the gene matches: 6. CDR1 and CDR2 from the germline V gene are SGHRS and YFSETQ. The CDR3 runs 14 residues. The CDR3 region is CASGRQGPNEKLFF. CDR3 coding DNA: TGCGCCAGCGGTCGACAGGGCCCTAATGAAAAACTGTTTTTT. The entire variable domain, with the rest obtained from reference TRBV5-1 and TRBJ1-4, is as follows: KAGVTQTPRYLIKTRGQQVTLSCSPISGHRSVSWYQQTPGQGLQFLFEYFSETQRNKGNFPGRFSGRQFSNSRSEMNVSTLELGDSALYLCASGRQGPNEKLFFGSGTQLSVL.

This clone has only a few counts. The chain carries TRBV5-1 and TRBJ1-5; D uncertain. Trimming took off 4 bases at V and 0 bases at J, with 11 bases between the two ends. Germline V CDR1 and CDR2: SGHRS, YFSETQ. The CDR3 extends over 15 amino acids. The CDR3 DNA follows: TGCGCCAGCAGCCCCGACTCCTATAGCAATCAGCCCCAGCATTTT. It specifies CASSPDSYSNQPQHF. Variable domain in full (rest from reference TRBV5-1 and TRBJ1-5): KAGVTQTPRYLIKTRGQQVTLSCSPISGHRSVSWYQQTPGQGLQFLFEYFSETQRNKGNFPGRFSGRQFSNSRSEMNVSTLELGDSALYLCASSPDSYSNQPQHFGDGTRLSIL.

This chain joins TRBV30 and TRBJ1-3; weak D call: TRBD1 (5 bases). CDR1 is GTSNPN, CDR2 SVGIG, per germline (reference sequence). The CDR3 extends over 13 amino acids. The V end was cut by 5 bases, the J end by 11 bases, with 19 bases between. For the CDR3, the DNA is TGTGCCTGGCGCTGGGCCGTGGGGGGATCCATATATTTT. It yields the protein CAWRWAVGGSIYF.